This T cell receptor beta chain was sequenced in a study of T cells in Graves' hyperthyroidism and ophthalmopathy. Background on the study: Peripheral blood was drawn at first diagnosis, prior to all treatment. Study outcomes and limitations: Most clonotypes expanded in thyroid above 0.001 were likewise present in blood.

This clonotype was detected a few times. What it binds is not known. This CDR3 contains 19 residues. The J segment lost 4 bases and the V segment lost 1 base, leaving 15 bases of the junction unmatched. From germline, CDR1 is SGHTA and CDR2 FQGTGA. Amplified TCR beta CDR3 regions derived from RNA transcripts. Initially, a first-round RT-PCR of the TCR CDR3 employed the HTBI primer set. TCRdb re-derived calls from the multiplex PCR reads in MiXCR, one entry per CDR3 protein. The data contain around 620,000 distinct CDR3 sequences, about 14% of them singletons. With duration under 3 months, ophthalmopathy was active: Clinical Activity Score at least 3, NOSPECS at least 4.

J is TRBJ2-1 and V is TRBV7-3, with 8 bases that match TRBD1. The sequencing sample was made of blood. The sequence derives from a woman under 30 with Graves' ophthalmopathy. The CDR3 DNA is TGTGCCAGCAGCTTAAGCCCTTTCCTGACAGGGGAGGCATACAATGAGCAGTTCTTC. Its protein product is CASSLSPFLTGEAYNEQFF.